The 25 T cell receptor beta chains presented below share a single source sample, sequenced in a study of T-cell reconstitution after alpha-beta-depleted transplantation in children. TCRbeta library construction was performed incorporating unique molecular identifiers. TCRdb re-derived calls from the PCR reads in MiXCR, one entry per CDR3 protein. Of over 200,000 distinct CDR3 sequences in the sample, approximately 19% were seen once. This sample comprised PBMCs, mostly from graft donor cells, obtained 360 days after TCRalphabeta/CD19-depleted stem cell transplant. Receptors originate from a male patient between 2 and 9 years old who had a stem cell transplant for acute lymphoblastic leukemia, so the T cells may come from the graft donor.

This chain joins TRBV7-8 and TRBJ1-2; possible D gene TRBD1, 5 bases. CDR1 and CDR2 from the germline V gene are SGHVS and FQNEAQ. Trimming shortened V by 8 bases and J by 5 bases, and 15 bases separated the two germline ends. CDR3 length: 13 residues. This CDR3 reads CASGGGTYYGYTF. CDR3 nucleotide sequence: TGTGCCAGCGGCGGGGGGACGTATTATGGCTACACCTTC.

The chain combines TRBV30 with TRBJ1-2; tentatively, D is TRBD1 (5 bases). The CDR3 runs 15 residues. V was trimmed by 0 bases and J by 5 bases, leaving 16 bases between them. Germline V gene lookup returns CDR1 GTSNPN and CDR2 SVGIG (reference sequence). The CDR3 loop is CAWSVRQGARYGYTF. The CDR3 DNA reads as TGTGCCTGGAGTGTACGTCAGGGTGCGAGGTATGGCTACACCTTC.

This clonotype was seen more than once but under ten times. CDR3 sequence (DNA): TGTGCCAGCAGCTTATTAGCGGACGGCCAAGAGACCCAGTACTTC. Protein product: CASSLLADGQETQYF. V is TRBV7-2 and J is TRBJ2-5; D perhaps matches TRBD2 (6 bases). CDR3 length equals 15 residues. V lost 2 bases to trimming and J lost 1 base, with 11 bases between them. Germline assignment: CDR1 SGHTA and CDR2 FQGNSA.

The chain couples TRBV7-3 to TRBJ2-7; D not certain. The CDR3 totals 13 residues. V was cut by 5 bases and J by 3 bases, with 11 bases left in between. In germline, CDR1 is SGHTA, CDR2 FQGTGA. The CDR3 sequence: CASSESRGYEQYF. CDR3 sequence (DNA): TGTGCCAGCAGCGAAAGTAGAGGCTACGAGCAGTACTTC.

This clonotype was counted only a few times. This chain connects TRBV28 to TRBJ1-5; 9 bases align to TRBD1. V lost 2 bases to trimming and J lost 6 bases; unmatched junction nucleotides: 2. The V gene's germline CDR1 is MDHEN and CDR2 SYDVKM. The CDR3 totals 14 residues. CDR3 coding DNA: TGTGCCAGCAGTTTAGGGACAGGGAGTCAGCCCCAGCATTTT. Its translation is CASSLGTGSQPQHF.

This sequence joins TRBV5-1 and TRBJ2-7; possibly TRBD1 for D (6 bases). This CDR3 is 14 amino acids long. Germline CDR1 reads SGHRS; CDR2 reads YFSETQ. V was clipped by 4 bases and J by 2 bases, with 13 bases between them. The CDR3 DNA follows: TGCGCCAGCAGCCCCTGGACAGAAGCCTACGAGCAGTACTTC. Its protein product is CASSPWTEAYEQYF. Based on the CDR3 plus reference TRBV5-1 and TRBJ2-7, the full variable domain is KAGVTQTPRYLIKTRGQQVTLSCSPISGHRSVSWYQQTPGQGLQFLFEYFSETQRNKGNFPGRFSGRQFSNSRSEMNVSTLELGDSALYLCASSPWTEAYEQYFGPGTRLTVT.

This clonotype was seen only a few times. The chain carries TRBV6-5 and TRBJ1-5; D gene uncertain. V was trimmed by 2 bases and J by 1 base, leaving 12 bases between them. The CDR3 is made up of 16 amino acids. The V gene's germline CDR1 is MNHEY and CDR2 SVGAGI. The CDR3 loop is CASSYGLAGSNQPQHF. CDR3 bases: TGTGCCAGCAGTTACGGGTTAGCTGGAAGCAATCAGCCCCAGCATTTT.

This clonotype occurred a few times. V gene TRBV12-3 or TRBV12-4 combines with J gene TRBJ1-2, with 10 nucleotides matching TRBD1. CDR3 size: 16 residues. V gave up 7 bases and J gave up 4 bases; unmatched junction bases: 12. Here the CDR3 DNA reads TGTGCCAGCAACCCGTCGAGACAGGGGGCTAGCTATGGCTACACCTTC. The encoded protein is CASNPSRQGASYGYTF.

The chain is built from TRBV12-3 or TRBV12-4 and TRBJ2-1; 12 bases map to TRBD2. V shed 8 bases, J shed 9 bases, and the junction held 8 bases outside the gene matches. CDR3 length: 14 amino acids. The CDR3 sequence is CASHRTSGTREQFF. DNA for the CDR3: TGTGCCAGCCACCGGACTAGCGGGACCCGTGAGCAGTTCTTC.

There are a few counts of this clonotype. This sequence joins TRBV10-3 and TRBJ2-1; 11 bases map to TRBD2. Germline values: CDR1 ENHRY, CDR2 SYGVKD. Losses at the gene ends were 2 bases for V and 0 bases for J; bases not matched to a gene: 6. CDR3 length: 18 residues. CDR3 amino acids: CAISEPGLAESSYNEQFF. The DNA of the CDR3 is TGTGCCATCAGTGAGCCGGGACTAGCGGAGAGCTCCTACAATGAGCAGTTCTTC.

The table lists this clonotype with a few counts. This sequence joins TRBV5-1 and TRBJ2-4, with 15 positions matching TRBD2. In germline, CDR1 is SGHRS, CDR2 YFSETQ. Unmatched junction bases numbered 7, after V lost 0 bases and J lost 3 bases. The CDR3 is made up of 19 amino acids. The CDR3 is CASSLAGTSGGLDKNIQYF. DNA of the CDR3: TGCGCCAGCAGCTTGGCCGGGACTAGCGGGGGGTTGGACAAAAACATTCAGTACTTC.

In this sample, this clonotype turned up many times. The J gene is TRBJ2-4, the V gene TRBV18; no firm D call. The CDR3 runs 14 residues. The germline CDR1 and CDR2 sequences are KGHSH and LQKENI. Trimming stripped 2 bases from V and 4 bases from J, with 9 bases between. The CDR3 sequence: CASSPTDPKNIQYF. In DNA, the CDR3 is TGTGCCAGCTCACCAACGGACCCAAAAAACATTCAGTACTTC.

This clonotype has only a few counts. The chain uses TRBV11-2 and TRBJ1-3; TRBD1 is a possible D gene (6 bases). V was cut by 0 bases and J by 0 bases, with 12 bases left in between. The CDR3 has 17 residues. CDR1 is SGHAT and CDR2 is FQNNGV in the germline V gene. The chain's CDR3 is CASSLEAGAFSGNTIYF. The CDR3 DNA reads as TGTGCCAGCAGCTTAGAGGCAGGGGCATTCTCTGGAAACACCATATATTTT.

This clonotype was recorded a few times. The chain joins TRBV10-3 to TRBJ1-1; no definite D call. Germline V CDR1 and CDR2: ENHRY, SYGVKD. The length of the CDR3 is 12 residues. Trimming pared 9 bases from V and 1 base from J, leaving 9 bases between. The CDR3 DNA sequence: TGTGCCATAGGGCAACAGAACACTGAAGCTTTCTTT. This sequence encodes CAIGQQNTEAFF.

This sequence joins TRBV12-3 or TRBV12-4 and TRBJ2-3, with 7 bases that match TRBD2. The CDR3 is 15 residues long. J lost 2 bases, V lost 7 bases, and 9 bases had no gene match. The CDR3 loop reads CASMTSGAYTDTQYF. The CDR3 DNA sequence: TGTGCCAGCATGACCAGCGGGGCATACACAGATACGCAGTATTTT.

This clonotype was recorded a few times. This sequence joins TRBV29-1 and TRBJ1-2; a possible D gene is TRBD1 (5 bases). The germline V gene encodes CDR1 SQVTM and CDR2 ANQGSEA. V lost 6 bases and J 8 bases, leaving 16 bases between the germline ends. CDR3 size: 12 residues. The CDR3 spells CSVGDLLGGYTF. The CDR3 DNA reads TGCAGCGTCGGGGACCTCCTGGGCGGCTACACCTTC.

The sample holds many counts of this clonotype. This sequence joins TRBV29-1 and TRBJ2-1; the match to TRBD2 covers 7 bases. The CDR3 sequence is 9 residues long. In germline, CDR1 is SQVTM, CDR2 ANQGSEA. CDR3 region: CRRGNEQFF. For the CDR3, the DNA is TGCAGGCGGGGGAATGAGCAGTTCTTC.

This clonotype was recorded a few times. The chain employs TRBV5-1 and TRBJ1-5; TRBD1 is a possible D gene (6 bases). CDR3 length equals 14 residues. The V end was cut by 4 bases, the J end by 3 bases, with 11 bases between. CDR1 is SGHRS, CDR2 YFSETQ, per germline. CDR3 protein: CASSPGQNNQPQHF. The CDR3 DNA sequence: TGCGCCAGCAGCCCCGGACAGAACAATCAGCCCCAGCATTTT.

The V and J genes are TRBV12-3 or TRBV12-4 and TRBJ2-1; D uncertain. Trimming took off 5 bases at V and 8 bases at J, with 22 bases between the two ends. The CDR3 has 16 amino acids. This CDR3 reads CASSRSPKSQYYEQFF. The CDR3 region has the DNA TGTGCCAGCAGTCGGAGCCCAAAAAGCCAATACTATGAGCAGTTCTTC.

The chain carries TRBV6-6 and TRBJ1-1; D gene uncertain. CDR3 length: 13 residues. Trimming took off 5 bases at V and 3 bases at J, with 10 bases between the two ends. Germline lookup yields CDR1 MNHNY and CDR2 SVGAGI (reference sequence). The CDR3 DNA reads as TGTGCCAGCAGTCGACGAGTGGACACTGAAGCTTTCTTT. It translates to CASSRRVDTEAFF.

This chain joins TRBV29-1 and TRBJ1-3; D remains unclear. The CDR3 is 11 residues long. The germline V gene has CDR1 SQVTM and CDR2 ANQGSEA. V was cut by 4 bases and J by 3 bases, with 4 bases left in between. In DNA, the CDR3 is TGCAGCGTTGTAGTTGGAAACACCATATATTTT. It specifies CSVVVGNTIYF.

The genes are TRBV6-2 or TRBV6-3 and TRBJ2-7; D gene uncertain. The CDR3 has 12 amino acids. The V gene's germline CDR1 is MNHEY and CDR2 SVGEGT. Trimming shortened V by 5 bases and J by 1 base, and 6 bases separated the two germline ends. CDR3 region: CASSPVSYEQYF. CDR3 in DNA: TGTGCCAGCAGTCCAGTATCCTACGAGCAGTACTTC.

Only a few counts were recorded for this clonotype. The chain joins TRBV14 to TRBJ2-2; possibly TRBD1 or TRBD2 for D (5 bases each). The V end was cut by 1 base, the J end by 5 bases, with 11 bases between. Germline V gene sequence: CDR1 SGHDN, CDR2 FVKESK. This CDR3 comprises 15 residues. In DNA, the CDR3 is TGTGCCAGCAGCCAAGTCCCGGGACCTACCGGGGAGCTGTTTTTT. Translation: CASSQVPGPTGELFF.

This clonotype was counted a few times. As DNA, the CDR3 is TGTGCCAGCAGTCTTGGACAGGGGAATATGGCTTTCTTT. Translation gives CASSLGQGNMAFF. The V call is TRBV12-3 or TRBV12-4, the J call TRBJ1-1; 9 nucleotides align to TRBD1. V was pared by 5 bases and J by 11 bases, with 9 bases of the junction left unmatched. This CDR3 has 13 residues.

CDR3 amino acids: CASSLAGTGVDTGELFF. The DNA for the CDR3 is TGCGCCAGCAGCTTGGCCGGGACAGGAGTCGACACCGGGGAGCTGTTTTTT. The V gene is TRBV5-1, the J gene TRBJ2-2; TRBD1 agrees at 8 bases. V trimming: 0 bases; J trimming: 3 bases; junction bases outside the gene matches: 7. The length of the CDR3 is 17 residues. Germline V gene data show CDR1 as SGHRS and CDR2 as YFSETQ.